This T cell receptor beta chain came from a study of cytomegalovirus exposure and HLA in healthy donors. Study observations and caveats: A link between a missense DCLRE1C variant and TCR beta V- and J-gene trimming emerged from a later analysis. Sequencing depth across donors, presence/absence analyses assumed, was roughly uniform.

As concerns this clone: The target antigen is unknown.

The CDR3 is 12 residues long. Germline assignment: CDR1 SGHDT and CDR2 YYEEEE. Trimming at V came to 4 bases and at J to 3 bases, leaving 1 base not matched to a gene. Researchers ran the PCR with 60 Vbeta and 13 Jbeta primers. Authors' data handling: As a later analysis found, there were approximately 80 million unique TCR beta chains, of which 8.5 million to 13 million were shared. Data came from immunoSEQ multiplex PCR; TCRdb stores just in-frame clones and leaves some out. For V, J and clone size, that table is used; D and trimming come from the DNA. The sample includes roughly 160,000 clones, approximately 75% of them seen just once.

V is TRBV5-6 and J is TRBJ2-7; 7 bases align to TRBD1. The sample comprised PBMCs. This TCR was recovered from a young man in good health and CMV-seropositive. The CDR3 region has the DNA TGTGCCAGCAGCCGGGACAGCTACGAGCAGTACTTC. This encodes CASSRDSYEQYF.